Detailed here is one T cell receptor beta chain. This clonotype was counted many times. It lacks a known antigen. No much larger clonotype is one base removed from it; base qualities were not supplied. The data originate from a study of neurological immune-mediated disorders (dated by TCRdb to about 2019). About the full investigation: Among the approximately 35 multiple sclerosis patients, relapsing-remitting MS accounted for some 30 and secondary progressive MS accounted for 3. Using UMI-based sequencing, the study compared peripheral blood TCR-beta repertoires from patients with HTLV-I-associated myelopathy (HAM/TSP), patients with multiple sclerosis, and healthy controls. The cohort was made up of 60 to 75 subjects, consisting of some 14 HAM/TSP patients, about 35 multiple sclerosis patients and roughly 20 healthy controls. The 95 to 120 TCR-beta libraries covered PBMC samples along with longitudinal samples, technical triplicates, and paired sorted CD4+ and CD8+ T-cell subsets. Findings and caveats that apply to the study as a whole: The MS cluster showed no association with clinical or MRI features, and the authors stated that larger cohorts are needed. No identical CDR3 amino acid sequences were shared among expanded clones across subjects, suggesting private TCR-beta repertoires in all groups. TCR clonal expansion was highest in HAM/TSP patients and lowest in MS patients, with MS patients falling below even healthy controls. Repertoires from 18 of 34 MS patients were grouped by phylogenetic analysis into a cluster of related CDR3 sequences, suggesting a possible repertoire-level signature.

cDNA was synthesized by template-switch 5'RACE using a primer carrying a 10-nucleotide random unique molecular identifier by which each TCR transcript was tagged. Every sequencing run yielded over 170 million TCR-beta sequences covering 15-18 subjects. The RNeasy kit was used to extract total RNA. Using the KAPA Real-time Library Amplification kit, TCR-beta VDJ regions were amplified with primers for the TCR constant region and the 5'RACE anchor. A first PCR added sample indexes and Illumina adaptors, and a second PCR then raised library yield. The roughly 650 bp TCR product was size-selected on a 2% E-gel SizeSelection system after Ampure bead purification. Before pooling, library quality was checked on a Bioanalyzer, concentration was measured with Qubit, and libraries were quantified with the Kapa Library Quantification kit. An Illumina HiSeq 2500 sequenced the libraries paired-end 2 x 150 bp. To increase sequence diversity, roughly 24-32% phiX was spiked into each library pool. In the paper's pipeline: The quality-filtered reads were processed with the UMI-based MiGEC pipeline, whose error correction step removed more than 85% of the raw TCR sequences. IMGT germline references were used for aligning VDJ genes, and each clonotype was defined as a unique CDR3 amino acid sequence together with its V-J genes. VDJtools evaluated clonal expansion, Shannon diversity and CDR3 relatedness (CalcPairwiseDistances, ClusterSamples); CLCbio workbench built phylogenetic trees. Clones with at least 8 unique UMIs were defined as expanded, with this threshold being based on coefficient-of-variation modelling across technical triplicates. TCRdb ran its own pipeline on the public reads, namely fastp trimming at Q25 and MiXCR clone calling, and kept in-frame beta chains. Merged by CDR3 protein, the rows form single entries marked with the most common genes and DNA. TCRdb's processing, not the study's, gives the V and J calls here. Counted in this sample were more than 50,000 distinct CDR3 sequences; 3% to 4% of them appeared once. The ten largest clones take up roughly 6.6% of the sample.

For the unsorted PBMC libraries, 2 million PBMCs were stored in RNAlater at -80 degrees C until RNA extraction and were used to generate the libraries. Multiple sclerosis patients were enrolled in a US clinical protocol evaluating disease progression by magnetic resonance imaging. Peripheral blood was subjected to Ficoll-Hypaque density gradient centrifugation to isolate PBMCs, which were then cryopreserved in liquid nitrogen. Trimming at the junction amounts to 0 bases on V and 2 bases on J, and the germline ends lie 8 bases apart. CDR1 and CDR2 are drawn from the germline V gene (reference sequence): SEHNR, FQNEAQ. Measured from the cysteine to the phenylalanine, the CDR3 is 14 residues long. Of all the DNA, just the CDR3 is kept, 42 bases in frame from base 1.

The source of this sequence is a woman aged 55-75 years with multiple sclerosis. This chain joins TRBV7-9 to TRBJ2-7; the D gene may be TRBD1 or TRBD2, since each aligns over 5 bases. Sample: PBMCs. The CDR3: CASSLAGPPYEQYF. The nucleotide sequence reads TGTGCCAGCAGCTTAGCGGGACCTCCCTACGAGCAGTACTTC.